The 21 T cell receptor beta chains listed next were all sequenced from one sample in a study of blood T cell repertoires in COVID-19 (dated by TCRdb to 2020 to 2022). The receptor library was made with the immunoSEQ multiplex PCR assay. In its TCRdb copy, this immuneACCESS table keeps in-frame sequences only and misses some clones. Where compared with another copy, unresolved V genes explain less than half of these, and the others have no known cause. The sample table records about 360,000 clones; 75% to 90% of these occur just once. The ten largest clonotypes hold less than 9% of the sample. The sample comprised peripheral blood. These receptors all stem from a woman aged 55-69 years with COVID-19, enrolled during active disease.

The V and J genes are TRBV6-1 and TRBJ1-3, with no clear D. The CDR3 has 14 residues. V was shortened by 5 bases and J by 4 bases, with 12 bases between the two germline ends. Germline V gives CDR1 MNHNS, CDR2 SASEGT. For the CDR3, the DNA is TGTGCCAGCAGTTATACCAAAGCAGGAAACACCATATATTTT. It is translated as CASSYTKAGNTIYF.

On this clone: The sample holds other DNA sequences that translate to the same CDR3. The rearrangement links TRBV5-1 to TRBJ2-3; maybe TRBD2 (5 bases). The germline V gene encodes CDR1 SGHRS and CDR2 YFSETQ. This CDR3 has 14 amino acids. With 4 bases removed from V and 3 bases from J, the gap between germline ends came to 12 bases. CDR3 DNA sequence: TGCGCCAGCAGCCTCCCGTCGGGGACAGATACGCAGTATTTT. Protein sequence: CASSLPSGTDTQYF.

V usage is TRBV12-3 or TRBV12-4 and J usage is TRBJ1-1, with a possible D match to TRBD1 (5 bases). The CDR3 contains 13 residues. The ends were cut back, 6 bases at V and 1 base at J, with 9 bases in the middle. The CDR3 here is CASRPGGNTEAFF. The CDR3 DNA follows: TGTGCCAGCAGACCCGGGGGGAACACTGAAGCTTTCTTT.

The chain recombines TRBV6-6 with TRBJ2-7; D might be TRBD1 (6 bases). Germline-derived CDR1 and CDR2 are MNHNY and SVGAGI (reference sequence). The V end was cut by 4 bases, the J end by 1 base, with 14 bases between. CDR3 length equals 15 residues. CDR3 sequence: CASSSSGVTSYEQYF. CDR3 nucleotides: TGTGCCAGCAGTTCGTCAGGGGTAACATCCTACGAGCAGTACTTC.

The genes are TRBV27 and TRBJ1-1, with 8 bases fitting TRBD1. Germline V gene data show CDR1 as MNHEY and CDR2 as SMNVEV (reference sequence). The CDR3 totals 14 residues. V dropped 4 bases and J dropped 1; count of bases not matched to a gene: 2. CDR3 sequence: CASSWDRRNTEAFF. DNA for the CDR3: TGTGCCAGCAGTTGGGACAGGAGGAACACTGAAGCTTTCTTT.

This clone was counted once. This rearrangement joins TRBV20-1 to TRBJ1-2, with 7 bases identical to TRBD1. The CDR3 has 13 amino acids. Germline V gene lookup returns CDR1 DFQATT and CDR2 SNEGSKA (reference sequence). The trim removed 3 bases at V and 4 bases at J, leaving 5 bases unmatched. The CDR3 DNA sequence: TGCAGTGCTAGTTGGACAGGTCTCTATGGCTACACCTTC. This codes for CSASWTGLYGYTF.

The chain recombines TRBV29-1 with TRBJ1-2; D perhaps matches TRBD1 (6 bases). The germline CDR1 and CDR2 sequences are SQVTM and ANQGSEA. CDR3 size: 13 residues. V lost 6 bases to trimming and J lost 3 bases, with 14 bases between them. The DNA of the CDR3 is TGCAGCGTAGCCAACAGGGACGACTATGGCTACACCTTC. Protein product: CSVANRDDYGYTF.

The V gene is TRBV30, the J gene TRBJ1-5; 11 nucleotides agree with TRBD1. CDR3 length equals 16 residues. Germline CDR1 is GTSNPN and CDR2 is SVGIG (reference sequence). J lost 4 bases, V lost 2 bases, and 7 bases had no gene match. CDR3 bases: TGTGCCTGGAGTCTCCGGACAGGGGGCTGGAATCAGCCCCAGCATTTT. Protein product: CAWSLRTGGWNQPQHF. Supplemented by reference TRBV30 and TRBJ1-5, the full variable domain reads SQTIHQWPATLVQPVGSPLSLECTVEGTSNPNLYWYRQAAGRGLQLLFYSVGIGQISSEVPQNLSASRPQDRQFILSSKKLLLSDSGFYLCAWSLRTGGWNQPQHFGDGTRLSIL.

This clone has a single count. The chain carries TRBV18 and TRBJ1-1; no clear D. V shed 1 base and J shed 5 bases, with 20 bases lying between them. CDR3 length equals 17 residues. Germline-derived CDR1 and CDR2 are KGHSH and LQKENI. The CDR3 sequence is CASSPRGPGITGTEAFF. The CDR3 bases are TGTGCCAGCTCACCACGTGGACCGGGGATAACGGGGACTGAAGCTTTCTTT.

CDR3 nucleotide sequence: TGTGCCAGCAGCTTGGACAGGGTGAGGGAGTCACCCCTCCACTTT. This encodes CASSLDRVRESPLHF. The chain carries TRBV11-2 and TRBJ1-6; 8 nucleotides align to TRBD1. CDR3 length: 15 amino acids. The germline V gene has CDR1 SGHAT and CDR2 FQNNGV. Losses at the gene ends were 3 bases for V and 10 bases for J; bases not matched to a gene: 8.

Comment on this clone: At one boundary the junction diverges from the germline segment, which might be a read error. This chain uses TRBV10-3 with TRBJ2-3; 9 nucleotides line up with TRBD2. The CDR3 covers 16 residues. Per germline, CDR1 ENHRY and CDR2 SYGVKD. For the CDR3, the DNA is TGTGCCATCAGTGGGGCCCTCGGGACTAGCAGAGATACGCAGTATTTT. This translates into CAISGALGTSRDTQYF.

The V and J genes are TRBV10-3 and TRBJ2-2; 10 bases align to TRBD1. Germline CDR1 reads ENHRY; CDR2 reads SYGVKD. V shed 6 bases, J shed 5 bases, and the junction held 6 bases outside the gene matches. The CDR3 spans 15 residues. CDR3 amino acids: CAIRGDRGTTGELFF. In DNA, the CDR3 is TGTGCCATCAGGGGGGACAGGGGTACAACCGGGGAGCTGTTTTTT.

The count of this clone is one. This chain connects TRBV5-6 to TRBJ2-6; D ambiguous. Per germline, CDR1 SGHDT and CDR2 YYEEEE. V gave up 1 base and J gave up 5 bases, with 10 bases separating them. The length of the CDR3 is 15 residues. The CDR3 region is CASSLRVSRANVLTF. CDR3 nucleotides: TGTGCCAGCAGCTTGCGGGTTTCTCGGGCCAACGTCCTGACTTTC.

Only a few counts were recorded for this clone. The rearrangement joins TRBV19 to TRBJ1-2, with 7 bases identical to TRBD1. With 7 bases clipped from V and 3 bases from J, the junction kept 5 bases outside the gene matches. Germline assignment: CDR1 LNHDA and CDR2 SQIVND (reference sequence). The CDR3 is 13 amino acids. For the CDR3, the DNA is TGTGCCAGTAATACAGGGGTGTACTATGGCTACACCTTC. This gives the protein CASNTGVYYGYTF.

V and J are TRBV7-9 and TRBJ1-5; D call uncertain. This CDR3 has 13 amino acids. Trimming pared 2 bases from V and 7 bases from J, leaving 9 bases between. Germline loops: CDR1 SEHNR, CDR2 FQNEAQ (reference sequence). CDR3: CASSLSLSQPQHF. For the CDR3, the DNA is TGTGCCAGCAGCTTAAGCCTTAGCCAGCCCCAGCATTTT.

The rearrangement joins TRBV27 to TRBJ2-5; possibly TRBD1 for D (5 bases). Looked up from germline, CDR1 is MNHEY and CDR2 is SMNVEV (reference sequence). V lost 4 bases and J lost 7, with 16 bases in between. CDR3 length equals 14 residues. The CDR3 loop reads CASSSLWGNGTQYF. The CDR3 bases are TGTGCCAGCAGTTCCCTTTGGGGCAATGGGACCCAGTACTTC.

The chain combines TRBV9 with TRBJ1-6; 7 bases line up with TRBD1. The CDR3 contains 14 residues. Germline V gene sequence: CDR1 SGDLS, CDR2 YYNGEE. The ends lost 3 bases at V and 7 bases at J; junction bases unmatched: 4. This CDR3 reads CASSAGTANSPLHF. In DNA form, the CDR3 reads TGTGCCAGCAGCGCCGGGACAGCCAATTCACCCCTCCACTTT.

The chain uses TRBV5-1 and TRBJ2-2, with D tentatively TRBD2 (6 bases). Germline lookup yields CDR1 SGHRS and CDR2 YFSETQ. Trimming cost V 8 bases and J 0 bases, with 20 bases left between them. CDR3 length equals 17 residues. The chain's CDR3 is CASQKEGRRANTGELFF. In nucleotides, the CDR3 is TGCGCCAGTCAGAAGGAGGGGCGACGAGCGAACACCGGGGAGCTGTTTTTT.

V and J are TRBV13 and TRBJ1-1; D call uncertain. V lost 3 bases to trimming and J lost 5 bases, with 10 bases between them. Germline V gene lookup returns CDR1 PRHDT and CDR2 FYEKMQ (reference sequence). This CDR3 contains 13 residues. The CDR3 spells CASSFDPGTEAFF. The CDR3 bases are TGTGCCAGCAGCTTTGACCCAGGTACTGAAGCTTTCTTT. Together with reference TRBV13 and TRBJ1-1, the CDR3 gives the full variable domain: AAGVIQSPRHLIKEKRETATLKCYPIPRHDTVYWYQQGPGQDPQFLISFYEKMQSDKGSIPDRFSAQQFSDYHSELNMSSLELGDSALYFCASSFDPGTEAFFGQGTRLTVV.

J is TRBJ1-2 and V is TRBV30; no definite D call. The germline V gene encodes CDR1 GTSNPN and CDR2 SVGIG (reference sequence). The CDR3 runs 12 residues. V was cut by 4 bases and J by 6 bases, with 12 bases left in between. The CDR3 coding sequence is TGTGCCTGGATTGTAGGGAGCAATGGCTACACCTTC. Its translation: CAWIVGSNGYTF.

The CDR3 DNA reads as TGTGCCAGCAGTTACCGTGGGGACTGGAACACTGAAGCTTTCTTT. Its protein product is CASSYRGDWNTEAFF. The rearrangement joins TRBV6-5 to TRBJ1-1; tentative D call: TRBD1 (5 bases). With 2 bases removed from V and 1 base from J, the gap between germline ends came to 11 bases. From germline, CDR1 is MNHEY and CDR2 SVGAGI. The CDR3 loop spans 15 amino acids.